These 27 T cell receptor beta chains came from one sample sequenced in a study of T cells in localized non-small cell lung cancer. Repertoires were generated with immunoSEQ multiplex PCR, while TCRdb's copy carries only in-frame clones and drops some. The data show tens of thousands of clones, 70% to 90% seen once. The sequenced sample was peripheral blood, obtained before any cancer treatment. Receptors were obtained from a female donor of 60 years or more with stage III squamous cell lung carcinoma.

The V and J genes are TRBV7-2 and TRBJ2-5; weak D call: TRBD1 (6 bases). In germline, CDR1 is SGHTA, CDR2 FQGNSA. The CDR3 covers 14 residues. V shed 1 base and J shed 7 bases, with 13 bases lying between them. The CDR3 nucleotides are TGTGCCAGCAGCTTAGATGGCTCACAGGGGACCCAGTACTTC. It encodes CASSLDGSQGTQYF.

The gene calls are TRBV5-1 and TRBJ2-1, with 9 positions matching TRBD1. Trimming cost V 4 bases and J 7 bases; bases outside gene matches: 6. CDR3 size: 14 residues. Per germline, CDR1 SGHRS and CDR2 YFSETQ. The CDR3: CASSNTGQGNEQFF. The CDR3 region has the DNA TGCGCCAGCAGCAACACGGGACAGGGAAATGAGCAGTTCTTC.

This clone was seen only once. The rearrangement links TRBV30 to TRBJ1-5; 8 bases match TRBD1. Germline CDR1 is GTSNPN and CDR2 is SVGIG (reference sequence). This CDR3 spans 13 amino acids. V dropped 5 bases and J dropped 5; count of bases not matched to a gene: 5. The CDR3 here is CAWADRGDQPQHF. The CDR3, as DNA: TGTGCCTGGGCTGACAGGGGCGATCAGCCCCAGCATTTT.

The chain joins TRBV5-5 to TRBJ1-3, with D possibly being TRBD1 (5 bases). V lost 4 bases, J lost 0 bases, and 11 bases lay in between. Germline CDR1 SGHKS, CDR2 YYEKEE (reference sequence). The CDR3 length is 15 residues. This CDR3 reads CASSTGHVSGNTIYF. The DNA of the CDR3 is TGTGCCAGCAGCACCGGACACGTCTCTGGAAACACCATATATTTT.

The rearrangement joins TRBV30 to TRBJ1-5; 7 bases line up with TRBD1. J was trimmed by 0 bases and V by 4 bases; bases with no gene match: 6. The CDR3 is made up of 15 amino acids. Germline loops: CDR1 GTSNPN, CDR2 SVGIG (reference sequence). CDR3 in amino acids: CAWTDPGGSNQPQHF. The CDR3 DNA reads as TGTGCCTGGACCGACCCAGGGGGTAGCAATCAGCCCCAGCATTTT.

The chain has TRBV27 and TRBJ2-7, with 10 bases aligning to TRBD2. Per germline, CDR1 MNHEY and CDR2 SMNVEV (reference sequence). Trimming at V came to 5 bases and at J to 3 bases, leaving 13 bases not matched to a gene. The CDR3 totals 17 residues. The CDR3 DNA follows: TGTGCCAGCAGTCCTACTAGCGGGATCCGTACTGTCTACGAGCAGTACTTC. Protein sequence: CASSPTSGIRTVYEQYF.

The V and J genes are TRBV4-3 and TRBJ1-5; a weak D match, TRBD1 (5 bases). This CDR3 spans 15 amino acids. The germline gives CDR1 LGHNA, CDR2 YSLEER. V dropped 1 base and J dropped 2 bases, with 9 bases sitting between them. CDR3 nucleotides: TGCGCCAGCAGCCAAGTTGGAGGGGGCAATCAGCCCCAGCATTTT. This gives the protein CASSQVGGGNQPQHF.

V usage is TRBV5-6 and J usage is TRBJ1-1, with D uncertain. Germline V CDR1 and CDR2: SGHDT, YYEEEE. The CDR3 has 14 amino acids. V dropped 1 base and J dropped 4 bases, with 11 bases sitting between them. The CDR3 sequence: CASSLPPDVTEAFF. The CDR3 nucleotides are TGTGCCAGCAGCTTGCCCCCGGACGTCACTGAAGCTTTCTTT.

This chain joins TRBV14 and TRBJ2-7; D not resolved. The CDR3 has 15 amino acids. Per germline, CDR1 SGHDN and CDR2 FVKESK. Trimming shortened V by 1 base and J by 3 bases, and 13 bases separated the two germline ends. DNA of the CDR3: TGTGCCAGCAGCCAAGCTGGGTCAAACGGCTACGAGCAGTACTTC. Its translation: CASSQAGSNGYEQYF.

The chain combines TRBV28 with TRBJ1-1; 7 nucleotides match TRBD1. CDR3 length: 11 amino acids. V shed 7 bases and J 11 bases; nucleotides not matched to a gene: 7. Germline V CDR1 and CDR2: MDHEN, SYDVKM. The chain's CDR3 is CASMTGYSAFF. The CDR3 DNA reads as TGTGCCAGCATGACAGGGTATTCGGCTTTCTTT.

V is TRBV18 and J is TRBJ2-2, with no clear D. Germline-derived CDR1 and CDR2 are KGHSH and LQKENI. The CDR3 loop spans 15 amino acids. V was cut by 0 bases and J by 3 bases, with 8 bases left in between. DNA of the CDR3: TGTGCCAGCTCACCACCGGGGTTCGACACCGGGGAGCTGTTTTTT. This translates into CASSPPGFDTGELFF.

The chain has TRBV4-1 and TRBJ2-5; 10 nucleotides align to TRBD1. Germline CDR1 is MGHRA and CDR2 is YSYEKL. CDR3 length equals 18 residues. V shed 3 bases and J 4 bases; nucleotides not matched to a gene: 14. The CDR3 bases are TGCGCCAGCAGCCAGGGGTGGGACAGGGGCCTCTCCGGAGAGACCCAGTACTTC. Encoded protein: CASSQGWDRGLSGETQYF.

The gene calls are TRBV28 and TRBJ1-4; maybe TRBD1 (5 bases). The V gene lost 7 bases and the J gene lost 7 bases, with 16 bases spanning the gap. CDR3 length: 14 amino acids. In germline, CDR1 is MDHEN, CDR2 SYDVKM. The CDR3 is CASIGGGSSEKLFF. As DNA, the CDR3 is TGTGCCAGCATTGGGGGAGGCAGTAGTGAAAAACTGTTTTTT. The variable domain in full, with the rest retrieved from reference TRBV28 and TRBJ1-4, is DVKVTQSSRYLVKRTGEKVFLECVQDMDHENMFWYRQDPGLGLRLIYFSYDVKMKEKGDIPEGYSVSREKKERFSLILESASTNQTSMYLCASIGGGSSEKLFFGSGTQLSVL.

The genes are TRBV6-6 and TRBJ2-7, with TRBD2 identical over 8 bases. Germline CDR1 reads MNHNY; CDR2 reads SVGAGI (reference sequence). This CDR3 has 14 amino acids. J lost 1 base, V lost 8 bases, and 7 bases had no gene match. CDR3 sequence reads: CASGGGRTSYEQYF. In DNA, the CDR3 is TGTGCCAGCGGGGGCGGGAGGACATCCTACGAGCAGTACTTC.

V is TRBV15 and J is TRBJ2-3; D is undetermined. Germline CDR1 and CDR2: LNHNV and YYDKDF (reference sequence). The CDR3 is made up of 14 amino acids. Trimming removed 0 bases at V and 1 base at J, with 5 bases between. The CDR3 reads CATSRDQGTDTQYF. The DNA for the CDR3 is TGTGCCACCAGCAGAGACCAGGGCACAGATACGCAGTATTTT.

The chain links TRBV27 to TRBJ2-2; D gene uncertain. CDR1 is MNHEY, CDR2 SMNVEV, per germline (reference sequence). Trimming stripped 5 bases from V and 2 bases from J, with 12 bases between. This CDR3 has 15 residues. The CDR3 sequence is CASSTSGSNTGELFF. The CDR3 DNA reads TGTGCCAGCAGTACCTCCGGGTCTAACACCGGGGAGCTGTTTTTT.

V gene TRBV5-8 combines with J gene TRBJ2-5; possibly TRBD1 for D (5 bases). The CDR3 is made up of 16 amino acids. Deletions cut 0 bases from V and 4 bases from J, with 16 bases between. Germline loops: CDR1 SGHTS, CDR2 YDEGEE. The CDR3 here is CASSLGQSPSGETQYF. The CDR3 DNA sequence: TGTGCCAGCAGCTTGGGACAGTCCCCATCGGGAGAGACCCAGTACTTC. Full variable domain (rest looked up from reference TRBV5-8 and TRBJ2-5): EAGVTQSPTHLIKTRGQQATLRCSPISGHTSVYWYQQALGLGLQFLLWYDEGEERNRGNFPPRFSGRQFPNYSSELNVNALELEDSALYLCASSLGQSPSGETQYFGPGTRLLVL.

This clone was picked up one time. V gene TRBV28 combines with J gene TRBJ1-5; D possibly corresponds to TRBD1 (6 bases). Germline-derived CDR1 and CDR2 are MDHEN and SYDVKM. The V end was cut by 2 bases, the J end by 7 bases, with 18 bases between. The CDR3 has 16 residues. CDR3 sequence (DNA): TGTGCCAGCAGTTTACGGGACACGTCCCTACGGCAGCCCCAGCATTTT. It specifies CASSLRDTSLRQPQHF.

This clone was observed a handful of times. The CDR3 DNA sequence: TGTGCCAGCAGCTTTTTAGGGGCCACAGATACGCAGTATTTT. Residues: CASSFLGATDTQYF. The chain joins TRBV7-2 to TRBJ2-3, with a weak D call TRBD1 (5 bases). The CDR3 runs to 14 residues. Germline-derived CDR1 and CDR2 are SGHTA and FQGNSA. The V gene lost 3 bases and the J gene lost 2 bases, with 9 bases spanning the gap.

This clone occurred once. The V gene is TRBV5-4, the J gene TRBJ2-2; tentative D call: TRBD2 (5 bases). Trimming took 0 bases from V and 0 from J, leaving 9 bases between them. The CDR3 consists of 16 residues. The germline gives CDR1 SGHNT, CDR2 YYREEE (reference sequence). CDR3: CASSLGGRANTGELFF. CDR3 bases: TGTGCCAGCAGCTTGGGCGGGCGAGCGAACACCGGGGAGCTGTTTTTT.

V gene TRBV18 combines with J gene TRBJ1-3; tentative D call: TRBD1 (5 bases). This CDR3 is built from 14 residues. Germline assignment: CDR1 KGHSH and CDR2 LQKENI. With 3 bases removed from V and 3 bases from J, the gap between germline ends came to 9 bases. The CDR3 loop reads CASSPEGSGNTIYF. For the CDR3, the DNA is TGTGCCAGCTCACCCGAGGGGAGTGGAAACACCATATATTTT.

The chain carries TRBV11-2 and TRBJ2-7; D possibly corresponds to TRBD1 (6 bases). This CDR3 has 12 residues. CDR1 is SGHAT, CDR2 FQNNGV, per germline. The V end lost 4 bases, the J end lost 4 bases, and 8 bases lay between the germline ends. The CDR3 DNA follows: TGTGCCAGCAGCTCCCAGGGGTACGAGCAGTACTTC. This codes for CASSSQGYEQYF. The full variable domain, with the rest looked up from reference TRBV11-2 and TRBJ2-7, is EAGVAQSPRYKIIEKRQSVAFWCNPISGHATLYWYQQILGQGPKLLIQFQNNGVVDDSQLPKDRFSAERLKGVDSTLKIQPAKLEDSAVYLCASSSQGYEQYFGPGTRLTVT.

Details on this clone: One junction end does not reproduce the germline sequence, and a read error may be involved. The CDR3 region is CASSQGKLAPVF. For the CDR3, the DNA is TGTGCCAGCAGCCAAGGAAAACTAGCACCGGTCTTC. The gene calls are TRBV14 and TRBJ2-1; perhaps TRBD2 as D (6 bases). Germline V gene sequence: CDR1 SGHDN, CDR2 FVKESK. The length of the CDR3 is 12 residues.

J is TRBJ2-7 and V is TRBV2; 7 bases align to TRBD1. Trimming cost V 8 bases and J 3 bases; bases outside gene matches: 7. Per germline, CDR1 SNHLY and CDR2 FYNNEI. The CDR3 has 13 residues. CDR3 sequence reads: CASLHRGRYEQYF. CDR3 DNA: TGTGCCAGCCTTCACAGGGGCCGCTACGAGCAGTACTTC.

This clone was detected a few times. The chain employs TRBV7-6 and TRBJ2-1; TRBD1 might be the D (6 bases). Germline CDR1 is SGHVS and CDR2 is FNYEAQ. Trimming removed 1 base from V and 9 bases from J, with 19 bases in between. This CDR3 is 16 amino acids long. Here the CDR3 reads CASSLVEGQGTGEQFF. The CDR3 DNA follows: TGTGCCAGCAGCTTAGTGGAAGGCCAGGGGACCGGTGAGCAGTTCTTC.

This chain connects TRBV6-5 to TRBJ2-3; D is possibly TRBD1 or TRBD2 (5 bases each). Trimming removed 8 bases from V and 0 bases from J, with 12 bases in between. The germline V gene encodes CDR1 MNHEY and CDR2 SVGAGI. The CDR3 consists of 14 residues. CDR3 in DNA: TGTGCCAGCGGCCGGGACCCTAGCACAGATACGCAGTATTTT. Translation: CASGRDPSTDTQYF.

The V and J genes are TRBV15 and TRBJ1-1, with D hard to call. Between the trimmed V and J ends, which lost 3 bases and 4 bases, there was a span of 9 bases. Looked up from germline, CDR1 is LNHNV and CDR2 is YYDKDF (reference sequence). The CDR3 is 13 amino acids. CDR3 sequence (DNA): TGTGCCACCAGCAGCATGATGGGCACTGAAGCTTTCTTT. It specifies CATSSMMGTEAFF.